Reported below is one TCR beta chain. Clones were sequenced by immunoSEQ multiplex PCR, and TCRdb holds only the in-frame ones, with some missing. The sample has over 400,000 clones, 95% to 97% seen once; the top ten hold about 0.06%. This sample is part of a study of shared clonotypes between healthy human individuals. CDR1 is MDHEN, CDR2 SYDVKM, per germline. V gave up 6 bases and J gave up 5 bases; unmatched junction bases: 4. The CDR3 is 14 amino acids. This TCR came from a woman aged 25-40 years in good health. V and J are TRBV28 and TRBJ2-7; 13 bases map to TRBD2. The source material was naive CD4+ T cells sorted from blood. Described subset: CD45RA+ positively selected. CDR3 loop: CASRTGLAGNEQYF. CDR3 in DNA: TGTGCCAGCAGAACGGGACTAGCGGGAAACGAGCAGTACTTC.